Listed here are 8 T cell receptor beta chains from one sample, sequenced in a study of Ad26.COV2.S vaccination and SARS-CoV-2 variants. Treatment described: some 19 received Ad26.COV2.S at low or high dose, single or two shots; about 5 received placebo; per-sample allocation not given. Following the first vaccine or placebo injection, samples were taken on day 63. Using immunoSEQ multiplex PCR, the repertoire was profiled, and TCRdb retains in-frame clones only, with some absent. The sample carries roughly 300,000 clones, about nine tenths recorded once. Sequencing used peripheral blood, obtained in a trial of Ad26.COV2.S vaccine versus placebo. These receptor sequences come from a person between 18 and 65 years old who received the Ad26.COV2.S COVID-19 vaccine or a placebo.

The chain's CDR3 is CASTREAPGITNTGELFF. The CDR3 coding sequence is TGTGCCAGCACTCGTGAGGCCCCGGGGATAACGAACACCGGGGAGCTGTTTTTT. The chain uses TRBV7-9 and TRBJ2-2; perhaps TRBD2 as D (5 bases). Trimming removed 7 bases from V and 0 bases from J, with 21 bases in between. Germline assignment: CDR1 SEHNR and CDR2 FQNEAQ (reference sequence). CDR3 length: 18 residues.

The chain uses TRBV28 and TRBJ2-7, with TRBD1 matching over 8 bases. V trimming: 7 bases; J trimming: 2 bases; junction bases outside the gene matches: 10. Germline assignment: CDR1 MDHEN and CDR2 SYDVKM. The CDR3 length is 15 residues. The CDR3 here is CASTINRGITYEQYF. In nucleotides, the CDR3 is TGTGCCAGCACCATAAACAGGGGGATAACCTACGAGCAGTACTTC.

The gene calls are TRBV4-3 and TRBJ1-2; tentative D call: TRBD1 (6 bases). The V gene lost 3 bases and the J gene lost 5 bases, with 19 bases spanning the gap. Germline V gene sequence: CDR1 LGHNA, CDR2 YSLEER. This CDR3 is built from 16 residues. Here the CDR3 reads CASSQETDRTLYGYTF. In nucleotides, the CDR3 is TGCGCCAGCAGCCAGGAGACGGACAGAACCTTATATGGCTACACCTTC.

This chain's CDR3 is CASRSTGGISSPLHF. The CDR3 DNA sequence: TGTGCCAGCAGGTCGACAGGGGGCATTAGTTCACCCCTCCACTTT. V and J are TRBV6-5 and TRBJ1-6; TRBD1 matches 10 bases. CDR1 is MNHEY and CDR2 is SVGAGI in the germline V gene. This CDR3 spans 15 amino acids. V was clipped by 6 bases and J by 9 bases; unmatched bases: 8.

The chain recombines TRBV4-2 with TRBJ1-4, with D unclear. Germline V gene lookup returns CDR1 LGHNA and CDR2 YNFKEQ. Deletions cut 3 bases from V and 6 bases from J, with 5 bases between. CDR3 length equals 12 residues. CDR3 sequence reads: CASSQGYEKLFF. The CDR3 coding sequence is TGTGCCAGCAGCCAGGGGTATGAAAAACTGTTTTTT.

V gene TRBV18 combines with J gene TRBJ1-5, with a possible D match to TRBD1 (6 bases). Trimming took off 2 bases at V and 0 bases at J, with 11 bases between the two ends. From germline, CDR1 is KGHSH and CDR2 LQKENI. CDR3 length: 16 amino acids. For the CDR3, the DNA is TGTGCCAGCTCACCAAATCAGGGGAGTAGCAATCAGCCCCAGCATTTT. It is translated as CASSPNQGSSNQPQHF.

The chain links TRBV12-3 or TRBV12-4 to TRBJ2-5; 10 bases match TRBD2. The CDR3 spans 13 residues. V was clipped by 3 bases and J by 5 bases; unmatched bases: 0. CDR3 loop: CASSLTSGETQYF. In DNA, the CDR3 is TGTGCCAGCAGTTTGACTAGCGGGGAGACCCAGTACTTC.

The rearrangement links TRBV6-5 to TRBJ1-3; TRBD1 might be the D (5 bases). Germline V gives CDR1 MNHEY, CDR2 SVGAGI. This CDR3 contains 16 residues. The ends were cut back, 4 bases at V and 1 base at J, with 14 bases in the middle. The CDR3 region has the DNA TGTGCCAGCAGTTCGACTAGGGGAAGGTCTGGAAACACCATATATTTT. It yields the protein CASSSTRGRSGNTIYF.